Below, one T cell receptor (beta chain) is given with its context. The antigen remains undetermined. Sorted CD4+ subsets: naive, central memory, regulatory, stem cell-like memory (CD45RO/CCR7/CD25/CD127/CD95/CD27 panel). Without exception, sorted populations had purity beyond 98%. What was sequenced were expressed TCRB transcripts, since all of the isolated RNA had been reverse transcribed. TCRdb's copy holds only in-frame clones and misses some; the assay was immunoSEQ multiplex PCR. The repertoire holds about 240,000 clones, about 25% seen once, with 4% in the top ten. The sample belongs to a study of beta chain features in type 1 diabetes. Study-wide findings and caveats: Type 1 diabetes patients showed a moderate but significant shortening of TCRB CDR3s in all four CD4+ subsets.

The source of this sequence is a man between 25 and 39 years old in good health. The source material was central memory CD4+ T cells from blood.

The CDR3 DNA reads as TGTGCCAGCAGCCAGGCACCGGACTACGAGCAGTACTTC. It encodes CASSQAPDYEQYF. The chain couples TRBV6-1 to TRBJ2-7, with unresolved D. Germline V gene sequence: CDR1 MNHNS, CDR2 SASEGT. With 6 bases removed from V and 3 bases from J, the gap between germline ends came to 12 bases. The CDR3 consists of 13 residues.